The entry that follows covers one T cell receptor beta chain sequence. Its target is not known. This entry is derived from a study of T cell repertoires in cytomegalovirus infection. Study as a whole: Indications of both CMV infection and matching HLA type were provided by public TCR beta signatures. Study-wide points: Pooled public TCR beta family frequency picked out CMV carriers with the relevant HLA. Predominance within the ex vivo response was attributable to HLA-C-restricted CMV-specific TCR beta clonotypes.

Using its own MiXCR run on the reads, TCRdb lists one record per CDR3 protein. The table has about 530,000 distinct CDR3 sequences, 26% seen once; the top ten hold under 15%. Per the germline V gene, CDR1 is KGHSH and CDR2 is LQKENI. The CDR3 runs to 15 residues. V shed 1 base and J 6 bases; nucleotides not matched to a gene: 7. This TCR came from a human donor in good health (CMV status not recorded). Some clones in this sample may be carry-over from other donors' samples. Sequenced sample: PBMCs. The chain joins TRBV18 to TRBJ2-7; 9 nucleotides agree with TRBD1. The CDR3 coding sequence is TGTGCCAGCTCACCACAGACAGGGGGTGGGGTCGAGCAGTACGTC. It specifies CASSPQTGGGVEQYV.